Following are 17 T cell receptor beta chains from one sample sequenced in a study of cytotoxic CD8 clonotypes in ibrutinib-treated CLL. Method: immunoSEQ multiplex PCR; TCRdb's copy keeps in-frame clones and lacks some. The sample records over 200,000 clones, approximately 79% being singletons. The sample consisted of PBMCs, taken after 12 months of ibrutinib treatment. The receptors originated from a human donor with chronic lymphocytic leukemia.

The V gene is TRBV10-3, the J gene TRBJ2-2, with a possible D match to TRBD2 (5 bases). With 8 bases removed from V and 1 base from J, the gap between germline ends came to 17 bases. Looked up from germline, CDR1 is ENHRY and CDR2 is SYGVKD. This CDR3 is built from 16 residues. The CDR3 bases are TGTGCCATCGCCCCCCTCGCCGGGGTGAACACCGGGGAGCTGTTTTTT. Its protein product is CAIAPLAGVNTGELFF.

The genes are TRBV28 and TRBJ1-5; 7 nucleotides line up with TRBD1. The germline V gene encodes CDR1 MDHEN and CDR2 SYDVKM. The CDR3 totals 15 residues. V was clipped by 5 bases and J by 8 bases; unmatched bases: 12. The CDR3, as DNA: TGTGCCAGCAGTCGCGACAGGGCGCTCTGGGAGCCCCAGCATTTT. Translation gives CASSRDRALWEPQHF.

This rearrangement joins TRBV6-5 to TRBJ2-5; 9 bases fit TRBD1. Looked up from germline, CDR1 is MNHEY and CDR2 is SVGAGI. The length of the CDR3 is 13 residues. Trimming cost V 7 bases and J 5 bases; bases outside gene matches: 5. For the CDR3, the DNA is TGTGCCAGCAAGGGGACAGGGCGCGAGACCCAGTACTTC. It translates to CASKGTGRETQYF.

This clone was observed a few times. The chain employs TRBV5-1 and TRBJ2-7, with 13 bases fitting TRBD2. Germline CDR1 reads SGHRS; CDR2 reads YFSETQ. The trim removed 4 bases at V and 6 bases at J, leaving 7 bases unmatched. This CDR3 spans 15 amino acids. The CDR3 DNA reads TGCGCCAGCAGCATTACTAGCGGGGGGGCCGTCGAGCAGTACTTC. Its translation: CASSITSGGAVEQYF.

The chain uses TRBV10-3 and TRBJ1-3; D ambiguous. The CDR3 consists of 16 residues. CDR1 and CDR2 (germline): ENHRY, SYGVKD. Between the trimmed V and J ends, which lost 0 bases and 0 bases, there was a span of 9 bases. DNA for the CDR3: TGTGCCATCAGTGAGTCGGCAGCTCTCTCTGGAAACACCATATATTTT. Translated: CAISESAALSGNTIYF.

The J gene is TRBJ2-1, the V gene TRBV7-8, with 7 nucleotides matching TRBD2. Germline V gene data show CDR1 as SGHVS and CDR2 as FQNEAQ. With V trimmed by 0 bases and J by 4 bases, 6 bases remained unmatched. The CDR3 spans 16 residues. CDR3 in amino acids: CASSLAGGGRYNEQFF. CDR3 nucleotide sequence: TGTGCCAGCAGCTTAGCGGGGGGAGGGAGATACAATGAGCAGTTCTTC.

V gene TRBV6-1 combines with J gene TRBJ1-1; D is unresolved. The germline CDR1 and CDR2 sequences are MNHNS and SASEGT. The CDR3 length is 13 residues. V was clipped by 8 bases and J by 0 bases, with 10 bases between them. CDR3 DNA: TGTGCCAGCCAGATCAGTCTGAACACTGAAGCTTTCTTT. It specifies CASQISLNTEAFF.

The chain uses TRBV16 and TRBJ1-5; D gene uncertain. The V gene's germline CDR1 is KGHSY and CDR2 FQNENV. V lost 1 base to trimming and J lost 1 base, with 11 bases between them. CDR3 length equals 16 residues. In DNA form, the CDR3 reads TGTGCCAGCAGCCAATATAAGGGTTTGAGCAATCAGCCCCAGCATTTT. Amino acids: CASSQYKGLSNQPQHF.

The chain recombines TRBV5-5 with TRBJ2-6; no reliable D call. Germline V gives CDR1 SGHKS, CDR2 YYEKEE (reference sequence). This CDR3 spans 13 amino acids. Deletions cut 5 bases from V and 3 bases from J, with 6 bases between. CDR3 loop: CASRLVGANVLTF. As DNA, the CDR3 is TGTGCCAGCAGGCTGGTTGGGGCCAACGTCCTGACTTTC.

This chain joins TRBV28 and TRBJ2-7, with 7 bases aligning to TRBD1. CDR1 and CDR2 from the germline V gene are MDHEN and SYDVKM. V was clipped by 5 bases and J by 2 bases; unmatched bases: 12. This CDR3 contains 16 residues. Here the CDR3 DNA reads TGTGCCAGCAGTCAATGGGACAGATTCGATACCTACGAGCAGTACTTC. It yields the protein CASSQWDRFDTYEQYF.

The V gene is TRBV5-6, the J gene TRBJ2-7; 11 nucleotides match TRBD2. V lost 3 bases, J lost 7 bases, and 6 bases stayed unmatched. Germline CDR1 is SGHDT and CDR2 is YYEEEE. This CDR3 region has 14 residues. CDR3 nucleotides: TGTGCCAGCAGCTCGACTAGCGGGATGAGGGAGCAGTACTTC. Encoded protein: CASSSTSGMREQYF.

This rearrangement joins TRBV5-8 to TRBJ1-5; D unclear. Trimming stripped 0 bases from V and 4 bases from J, with 11 bases between. The CDR3 sequence is 15 residues long. The germline gives CDR1 SGHTS, CDR2 YDEGEE. The CDR3 bases are TGTGCCAGCAGCTTGGCGGGCCGGGTGAATCAGCCCCAGCATTTT. This sequence encodes CASSLAGRVNQPQHF.

V and J are TRBV27 and TRBJ1-2; perhaps TRBD1 as D (6 bases). The CDR3 contains 14 residues. Per the germline V gene, CDR1 is MNHEY and CDR2 is SMNVEV (reference sequence). The V end was cut by 5 bases, the J end by 2 bases, with 12 bases between. CDR3 loop: CASSPTGINYGYTF. The DNA of the CDR3 is TGTGCCAGCAGTCCCACAGGGATAAACTATGGCTACACCTTC.

The genes are TRBV11-2 and TRBJ2-3; D gene ambiguous. The CDR3 totals 15 residues. Germline-derived CDR1 and CDR2 are SGHAT and FQNNGV. V shed 1 base and J shed 0 bases, with 8 bases lying between them. CDR3 sequence reads: CASSLAAYSTDTQYF. The DNA of the CDR3 is TGTGCCAGCAGCTTAGCAGCATACAGCACAGATACGCAGTATTTT.

The chain joins TRBV9 to TRBJ2-3, with 7 nucleotides matching TRBD1. The CDR3 is 14 residues long. V trimming: 4 bases; J trimming: 1 base; junction bases outside the gene matches: 3. Looked up from germline, CDR1 is SGDLS and CDR2 is YYNGEE. CDR3 bases: TGTGCCAGCAGCTCGACAGGGCGCACAGATACGCAGTATTTT. Protein: CASSSTGRTDTQYF. Looking up the rest from reference TRBV9 and TRBJ2-3 gives the full variable domain: DSGVTQTPKHLITATGQRVTLRCSPRSGDLSVYWYQQSLDQGLQFLIQYYNGEERAKGNILERFSAQQFPDLHSELNLSSLELGDSALYFCASSSTGRTDTQYFGPGTRLTVL.

V is TRBV7-8 and J is TRBJ1-3; tentative D call: TRBD1 (6 bases). The germline V gene encodes CDR1 SGHVS and CDR2 FQNEAQ. CDR3 length: 12 amino acids. V was clipped by 11 bases and J by 1 base, with 9 bases between them. The CDR3 sequence is CASQGSGNTIYF. In DNA, the CDR3 is TGTGCCTCCCAGGGGTCTGGAAACACCATATATTTT.

V usage is TRBV10-3 and J usage is TRBJ1-6; D might be TRBD1 (6 bases). V was trimmed by 4 bases and J by 0 bases, leaving 13 bases between them. CDR1 and CDR2 (germline): ENHRY, SYGVKD. The CDR3 totals 17 residues. CDR3 residues: CAISGRQDISYNSPLHF. The CDR3 region has the DNA TGTGCCATCAGTGGGAGACAGGATATCTCCTATAATTCACCCCTCCACTTT.